Each of the 2 T cell receptor beta chains below was sequenced from the same sample in a study of shared clonotypes between healthy human individuals. Assay used: immunoSEQ multiplex PCR; TCRdb lists only in-frame clones, some missing. Found here are a few million clones, about 92% of them singletons; the top ten hold around 0.14%. Material for sequencing was naive CD4+ T cells sorted from blood. As to subset: CD45RA+ positively selected. The receptor set was obtained from a man between 18 and 35 years old in good health.

In this sample, this clone turned up once. The chain combines TRBV6-6 with TRBJ2-3; no clear D. This CDR3 has 14 residues. Germline-derived CDR1 and CDR2 are MNHNY and SVGAGI (reference sequence). The V and J ends lost 0 bases and 0 bases respectively, with 4 bases between them. The DNA of the CDR3 is TGTGCCAGCAGTTACTCTAGAAGCACAGATACGCAGTATTTT. Translating gives CASSYSRSTDTQYF.

The chain uses TRBV5-5 and TRBJ2-7; D is uncertain. The germline V and J ends were trimmed by 1 base and 6 bases, with 11 bases remaining between them. Germline loops: CDR1 SGHKS, CDR2 YYEKEE (reference sequence). The CDR3 sequence is 13 residues long. CDR3 amino acids: CASSLSGISEQYF. CDR3 sequence (DNA): TGTGCCAGCAGCTTGAGTGGAATCTCCGAGCAGTACTTC.